A single sample gave rise to the 19 T cell receptor beta chains below, sequenced in a study of glioma-infiltrating T cells (dated by TCRdb to the mid-2010s). The instrument was an Illumina MiSeq. TCR alpha and beta CDR3 regions were amplified with the iRepertoire nested amplicon-rescue multiplex PCR (arm-PCR) platform from RNA. TCRdb cleaned the public reads at Q25 with fastp, built clones with MiXCR and kept in-frame beta chains. Records with the same CDR3 protein are collapsed into one entry carrying the most frequent genes and DNA. The sample includes roughly 130,000 distinct CDR3 sequences, with under 30% observed a single time. Of the sample, 27% falls within the top ten clones. What was sequenced was glioma tissue, nonneoplastic brain tissue, or PBMCs (not recorded which). These receptors were collected from a human donor with low-grade glioma or glioblastoma, undergoing nonglioma brain surgery, or in good health (not recorded which).

This clonotype was observed at least ten times. The rearrangement uses TRBV27 and TRBJ2-5; D remains ambiguous. This CDR3 has 11 residues. Germline V gene data show CDR1 as MNHEY and CDR2 as SMNVEV (reference sequence). The germline V and J ends were trimmed by 4 bases and 5 bases, with 5 bases remaining between them. This chain's CDR3 is CASSSGETQYF. The CDR3 nucleotides are TGTGCCAGCAGTTCTGGGGAGACCCAGTACTTC.

This clonotype appeared many times. The rearrangement uses TRBV6-1 and TRBJ1-5; D uncertain. The CDR3 extends over 11 amino acids. V was clipped by 5 bases and J by 6 bases, with 5 bases between them. The V gene's germline CDR1 is MNHNS and CDR2 SASEGT. As DNA, the CDR3 is TGTGCCAGCAGTCCGGGTCAGCCCCAGCATTTT. This sequence encodes CASSPGQPQHF.

As concerns this clonotype: A much larger clone differs by one base, so this may be a read error. This rearrangement joins TRBV7-2 to TRBJ2-3; D may be TRBD1 (5 bases). The length of the CDR3 is 13 residues. Germline V gene sequence: CDR1 SGHTA, CDR2 FQGNSA. The ends were cut back, 7 bases at V and 7 bases at J, with 15 bases in the middle. CDR3 nucleotides: TGTGCCAGCACCCAGGGTGGAGCAAATACGCAGTATTTT. Its translation: CASTQGGANTQYF. The full variable domain, its missing parts supplied by reference TRBV7-2 and TRBJ2-3, is GAGVSQSPSNKVTEKGKDVELRCDPISGHTALYWYRQSLGQGLEFLIYFQGNSAPDKSGLPSDRFSAERTGGSVSTLTIQRTQQEDSAVYLCASTQGGANTQYFGPGTRLTVL.

This clonotype was seen ten or more times. The chain recombines TRBV7-2 with TRBJ2-5; no reliable D call. Germline V CDR1 and CDR2: SGHTA, FQGNSA. The CDR3 totals 13 residues. The V end was cut by 1 base, the J end by 3 bases, with 6 bases between. The CDR3 DNA follows: TGTGCCAGCAGCTTAGTGGATAAAGAGACCCAGTACTTC. Amino acids: CASSLVDKETQYF.

This clonotype was counted a few times. The CDR3 loop reads CASRGGGHEAFF. For the CDR3, the DNA is TGTGCCAGTAGGGGGGGAGGGCATGAAGCTTTCTTT. The rearrangement uses TRBV19 and TRBJ1-1; the D gene is possibly TRBD1 (5 bases). The CDR3 runs to 12 residues. Germline V gene sequence: CDR1 LNHDA, CDR2 SQIVND (reference sequence). V gave up 6 bases and J gave up 7 bases, with 12 bases separating them.

This clonotype was seen a handful of times. The gene calls are TRBV6-4 and TRBJ2-1; no definite D call. Germline CDR1 is MRHNA and CDR2 is SNTAGT. This CDR3 has 15 amino acids. The ends were cut back, 2 bases at V and 3 bases at J, with 11 bases in the middle. CDR3: CASSDLGKDYNEQFF. In DNA form, the CDR3 reads TGTGCCAGCAGTGACCTGGGCAAGGACTACAATGAGCAGTTCTTC.

This clonotype has ten or more counts. This sequence joins TRBV24-1 and TRBJ2-5; D gene uncertain. From germline, CDR1 is KGHDR and CDR2 SFDVKD. Trimming removed 5 bases from V and 3 bases from J, with 9 bases in between. The CDR3 runs 13 residues. The CDR3 DNA reads TGTGCCACCAGTGTGTGGGCAGAAGAGACCCAGTACTTC. Its protein product is CATSVWAEETQYF.

The chain uses TRBV20-1 and TRBJ1-2, with D tentatively TRBD1 (6 bases). The CDR3 spans 13 residues. V was pared by 5 bases and J by 7 bases, with 17 bases between. The germline CDR1 and CDR2 sequences are DFQATT and SNEGSKA (reference sequence). This CDR3 is CSAGGAPDGGYTF. Written as DNA, the CDR3 is TGCAGTGCTGGGGGGGCCCCGGACGGTGGCTACACCTTC.

The chain joins TRBV6-2 or TRBV6-3 to TRBJ2-1; 11 positions agree with TRBD2. V gave up 7 bases and J gave up 6 bases; unmatched junction bases: 8. CDR1 and CDR2 from the germline V gene are MNHEY and SVGEGT. The length of the CDR3 is 15 residues. CDR3 region: CASNLSGGAANEQFF. For the CDR3, the DNA is TGTGCCAGCAACCTTAGCGGGGGGGCGGCCAATGAGCAGTTCTTC.

This clonotype was detected a few times. A much larger clone is a single base away; this may be a read error. The chain couples TRBV7-9 to TRBJ2-3; 12 bases match TRBD2. The CDR3 is 15 amino acids. Germline-derived CDR1 and CDR2 are SEHNR and FQNEAQ (reference sequence). The CDR3 sequence: CVSSFPSGGADTQYF. For the CDR3, the DNA is TGTGTCAGCAGCTTCCCTAGCGGGGGGGCAGATACGCAGTATTTT.

As for this clonotype: A much larger clonotype is one base distant, so this may be a read error. The V and J genes are TRBV12-3 or TRBV12-4 and TRBJ2-5; D uncertain. The CDR3 contains 14 residues. Trimming pared 6 bases from V and 5 bases from J, leaving 16 bases between. DNA for the CDR3: TGTGCCAGCAGCCTAGGGTCGACCCCCGAGACCCAGTACTTC. Encoded protein: CASSLGSTPETQYF.

Only a few counts were recorded for this clonotype. This chain joins TRBV4-1 and TRBJ1-1; D is unclear. The CDR3 runs to 14 residues. Trimming cost V 3 bases and J 4 bases, with 12 bases left between them. CDR1 is MGHRA, CDR2 YSYEKL, per germline. The CDR3 region is CASSQTRLGTEAFF. For the CDR3, the DNA is TGCGCCAGCAGCCAGACTAGACTTGGCACTGAAGCTTTCTTT.

This clonotype was seen many times. This chain links TRBV10-3 with TRBJ2-1; the match to TRBD2 covers 7 bases. The J segment lost 3 bases and the V segment lost 3 bases, leaving 5 bases of the junction unmatched. In germline, CDR1 is ENHRY, CDR2 SYGVKD. This CDR3 is 15 amino acids long. The CDR3: CAISDPSGNYNEQFF. The CDR3 DNA is TGTGCCATCAGTGACCCTAGCGGAAACTACAATGAGCAGTTCTTC.

The chain links TRBV11-2 to TRBJ2-1; D might be TRBD2 (5 bases). This CDR3 is built from 14 residues. CDR1 and CDR2 (germline): SGHAT, FQNNGV. The V gene lost 5 bases and the J gene lost 15 bases, with 23 bases spanning the gap. CDR3 bases: TGTGCCAGCAGCACAAGTGGCAGTCCCGAGGACTTGTTCTTC. This gives the protein CASSTSGSPEDLFF.

The chain couples TRBV27 to TRBJ1-2, with no clear D. The length of the CDR3 is 10 residues. V lost 8 bases to trimming and J lost 7 bases, with 8 bases between them. Germline values: CDR1 MNHEY, CDR2 SMNVEV (reference sequence). For the CDR3, the DNA is TGTGCCAGCGGTCCCGGTGGCTACACCTTC. This sequence encodes CASGPGGYTF.

This clonotype has ten or more counts. V usage is TRBV27 and J usage is TRBJ2-7; D is undetermined. The CDR3 consists of 15 residues. V lost 4 bases, J lost 2 bases, and 15 bases lay in between. The V gene's germline CDR1 is MNHEY and CDR2 SMNVEV (reference sequence). CDR3 DNA: TGTGCCAGCAGTTACGCCCACCCAGAGACCTACGAGCAGTACGTC. Its protein product is CASSYAHPETYEQYV.

The chain carries TRBV7-3 and TRBJ1-3, with D unclear. Germline values: CDR1 SGHTA, CDR2 FQGTGA. Trimming cost V 3 bases and J 0 bases, with 6 bases left between them. The length of the CDR3 is 14 residues. The CDR3 is CASSFGGSGNTIYF. CDR3 coding DNA: TGTGCCAGCAGCTTCGGAGGCTCTGGAAACACCATATATTTT.

Note on this clonotype: A much larger clonotype is one base distant, so this may be a read error. V gene TRBV6-1 combines with J gene TRBJ1-2; 8 bases are a match to TRBD1. Germline V CDR1 and CDR2: MNHNS, SASEGT. CDR3 length: 12 amino acids. As DNA, the CDR3 is TGTGTCAGCGGCCAGGGGGCATATGGCTACACCTTC. Translated, it gives CVSGQGAYGYTF.

This clonotype appeared a few times. This sequence joins TRBV6-1 and TRBJ1-2; D not certain. There are 13 residues in the CDR3. The V end was cut by 6 bases, the J end by 8 bases, with 16 bases between. Germline V CDR1 and CDR2: MNHNS, SASEGT. The CDR3 coding sequence is TGTGCCAGCAGACCTGGGCCCAACCTGGGCTACACCTTC. Translation: CASRPGPNLGYTF.